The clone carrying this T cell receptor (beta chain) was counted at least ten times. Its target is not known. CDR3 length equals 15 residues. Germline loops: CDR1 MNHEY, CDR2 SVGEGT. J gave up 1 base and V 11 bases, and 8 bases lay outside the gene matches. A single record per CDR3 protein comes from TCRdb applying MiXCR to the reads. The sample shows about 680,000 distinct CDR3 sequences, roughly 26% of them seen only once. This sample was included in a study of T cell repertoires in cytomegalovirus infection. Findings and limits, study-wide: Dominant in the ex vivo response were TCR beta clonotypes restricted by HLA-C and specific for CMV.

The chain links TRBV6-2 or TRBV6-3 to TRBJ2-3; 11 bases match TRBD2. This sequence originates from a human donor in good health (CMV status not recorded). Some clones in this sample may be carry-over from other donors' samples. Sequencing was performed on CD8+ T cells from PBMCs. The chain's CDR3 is CALSPTSGGTDTQYF. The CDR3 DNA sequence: TGTGCCCTCTCCCCGACTAGCGGGGGCACAGATACGCAGTATTTT.